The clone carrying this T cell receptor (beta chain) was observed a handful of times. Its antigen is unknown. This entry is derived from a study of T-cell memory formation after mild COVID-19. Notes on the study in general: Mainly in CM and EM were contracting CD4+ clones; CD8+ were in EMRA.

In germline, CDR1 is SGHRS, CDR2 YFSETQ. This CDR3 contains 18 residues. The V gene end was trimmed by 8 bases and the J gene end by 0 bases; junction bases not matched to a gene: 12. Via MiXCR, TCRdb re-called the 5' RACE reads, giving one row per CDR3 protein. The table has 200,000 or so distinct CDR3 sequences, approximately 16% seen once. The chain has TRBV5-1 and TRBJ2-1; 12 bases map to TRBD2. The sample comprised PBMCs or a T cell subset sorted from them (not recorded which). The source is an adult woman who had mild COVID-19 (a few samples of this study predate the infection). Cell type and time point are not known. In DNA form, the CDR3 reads TGCGCCAGTAAGAAAAGACTAGCGGGGGACAGCTCCTACAATGAGCAGTTCTTC. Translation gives CASKKRLAGDSSYNEQFF.